Reported below is one T cell receptor (beta chain). What it recognizes is unknown. RNA extraction and reverse transcription yielded cDNA as sequencing template. The table came from immunoSEQ multiplex PCR; TCRdb's copy has only in-frame clones and leaves some out. The data show fewer than 250,000 clones, with 55% to 70% seen just once and 4.2% held by the top ten. The treatment: oral pan-JAK inhibitor, 5-10 mg twice daily. Trimming took off 4 bases at V and 2 bases at J, with 8 bases between the two ends. CDR1 MGHRA and CDR2 YSYEKL come from the germline V gene. This CDR3 is 14 amino acids long. This entry belongs to a study of CD8+ T cells in alopecia areata. Study-wide points: While patients received tofacitinib, many expanded lesional clones remained present in scalp and blood.

The chain has TRBV4-1 and TRBJ1-4; D is unclear. The source of this sequence is a human donor with alopecia areata. The sequencing used CD4+ T cells sorted from blood, collected at week 4, from a patient treated with tofacitinib. In nucleotides, the CDR3 is TGCGCCAGCAGCCTCCTCAGTACTAATGAAAAACTGTTTTTT. Translation: CASSLLSTNEKLFF.